The present T cell receptor (beta chain) was sequenced within a study of cytomegalovirus exposure and HLA in healthy donors. Findings and caveats of the study: Associated with cytomegalovirus, according to the listing, were some 180 TCR beta chains. A later analysis showed TCR association rates differing by HLA locus, peaking at DRB1 and lowest at HLA-C.

In regard to this clone: Its target is unknown.

With 60 Vbeta and 13 Jbeta primers, the PCR was carried out. Under the authors' procedure: The count from a later analysis was about 80 million unique TCR beta chains, around 10 million of them shared. Using immunoSEQ multiplex PCR, the repertoire was profiled, and TCRdb retains in-frame clones only, with some absent. V and J calls plus clone size are reproduced from that table; the DNA served to infer D and trimming. In the table there are roughly 190,000 clones, approximately 80% of which are singletons. CDR1 is SGHRS and CDR2 is YFSETQ in the germline V gene. This CDR3 is built from 14 residues. Trimming stripped 0 bases from V and 3 bases from J, with 6 bases between.

The chain joins TRBV5-1 to TRBJ2-2; D is unclear. This TCR was recovered from a young woman in good health and CMV-seropositive. Sequenced: PBMCs. The CDR3 DNA follows: TGCGCCAGCAGCTTGGGGGCTTACACCGGGGAGCTGTTTTTT. This encodes CASSLGAYTGELFF.